Below, 20 T cell receptor beta chains from the same sample are listed, as sequenced in a study of cytomegalovirus exposure and HLA in healthy donors. PCR employed 60 Vbeta and 13 Jbeta primers. Repertoires were generated with immunoSEQ multiplex PCR, while TCRdb's copy carries only in-frame clones and drops some. The profile shows about 270,000 clones, approximately 70% of them singletons. Sequenced: PBMCs. These receptors were obtained from a female donor in good health and CMV-seronegative.

This chain uses TRBV18 with TRBJ2-7; TRBD1 is a possible D gene (5 bases). The germline V gene encodes CDR1 KGHSH and CDR2 LQKENI. There are 14 residues in the CDR3. V was clipped by 0 bases and J by 2 bases, with 8 bases between them. Here the CDR3 DNA reads TGTGCCAGCTCACCACCGGACACAACCTACGAGCAGTACTTC. This codes for CASSPPDTTYEQYF. The complete variable domain, with remaining parts taken from reference TRBV18 and TRBJ2-7, reads NAGVMQNPRHLVRRRGQEARLRCSPMKGHSHVYWYRQLPEEGLKFMVYLQKENIIDESGMPKERFSAEFPKEGPSILRIQQVVRGDSAAYFCASSPPDTTYEQYFGPGTRLTVT.

V usage is TRBV19 and J usage is TRBJ1-5; 7 bases match TRBD1. With 0 bases clipped from V and 5 bases from J, the junction kept 19 bases outside the gene matches. Germline-derived CDR1 and CDR2 are LNHDA and SQIVND (reference sequence). This CDR3 is built from 20 residues. The CDR3 DNA is TGTGCCAGTAGTATAGATATACCTGGACAGGCCCAACTCAGTTATCAGCCCCAGCATTTT. Translating gives CASSIDIPGQAQLSYQPQHF. Full variable domain (outside the CDR3, taken from reference TRBV19 and TRBJ1-5): DGGITQSPKYLFRKEGQNVTLSCEQNLNHDAMYWYRQDPGQGLRLIYYSQIVNDFQKGDIAEGYSVSREKKESFPLTVTSAQKNPTAFYLCASSIDIPGQAQLSYQPQHFGDGTRLSIL.

The chain uses TRBV28 and TRBJ1-1; 7 bases fit TRBD1. With V trimmed by 4 bases and J by 6 bases, 2 bases remained unmatched. The CDR3 is made up of 12 amino acids. Germline-derived CDR1 and CDR2 are MDHEN and SYDVKM. The CDR3 nucleotides read TGTGCCAGCAGTTCGGGACAGCCTGAAGCTTTCTTT. Protein: CASSSGQPEAFF.

Points on this clone: Other DNA sequences in the same sample also yield this CDR3. V usage is TRBV6-6 and J usage is TRBJ1-1; D is ambiguous. The CDR3 has 12 residues. Looked up from germline, CDR1 is MNHNY and CDR2 is SVGAGI (reference sequence). Trimming cost V 5 bases and J 4 bases, with 8 bases left between them. CDR3 in amino acids: CASSPTGTEAFF. Written as DNA, the CDR3 is TGTGCCAGCAGTCCTACGGGCACTGAAGCTTTCTTT.

The V and J genes are TRBV5-6 and TRBJ2-5, with a possible D match to TRBD2 (5 bases). The V gene's germline CDR1 is SGHDT and CDR2 YYEEEE. This CDR3 comprises 13 residues. Trimming pared 0 bases from V and 4 bases from J, leaving 7 bases between. CDR3 loop: CASSLGGRETQYF. CDR3 nucleotides: TGTGCCAGCAGCTTGGGAGGGCGAGAGACCCAGTACTTC. The variable domain in full, with the rest retrieved from reference TRBV5-6 and TRBJ2-5, is DAGVTQSPTHLIKTRGQQVTLRCSPKSGHDTVSWYQQALGQGPQFIFQYYEEEERQRGNFPDRFSGHQFPNYSSELNVNALLLGDSALYLCASSLGGRETQYFGPGTRLLVL.

The V call is TRBV6-1, the J call TRBJ1-3; TRBD1 agrees at 8 bases. The V gene end was trimmed by 6 bases and the J gene end by 4 bases; junction bases not matched to a gene: 8. This CDR3 is 15 amino acids long. CDR1 and CDR2 (germline): MNHNS, SASEGT. The CDR3 protein is CASSTGTGQGNTIYF. CDR3 coding DNA: TGTGCCAGCAGCACCGGGACAGGACAAGGAAACACCATATATTTT.

In its sample, this clone was seen once. The chain uses TRBV5-1 and TRBJ2-2; 15 bases are shared with TRBD2. Germline values: CDR1 SGHRS, CDR2 YFSETQ. With V trimmed by 0 bases and J by 4 bases, 10 bases remained unmatched. The CDR3 covers 20 residues. The CDR3 loop is CASSLDPGLAGGSFTGELFF. The CDR3 DNA is TGCGCCAGCAGCTTGGATCCGGGACTAGCGGGAGGAAGTTTCACCGGGGAGCTGTTTTTT.

J is TRBJ2-2 and V is TRBV7-9; TRBD2 aligns across 8 bases. Germline CDR1 is SEHNR and CDR2 is FQNEAQ (reference sequence). The CDR3 sequence is 17 residues long. The junction had 12 bases not matched to a gene; V was cut back by 4 bases and J by 5 bases. The CDR3 DNA follows: TGTGCCAGCAGCTCCCAGCCGGGACTAGGGGGAACCGGGGAGCTGTTTTTT. Protein product: CASSSQPGLGGTGELFF.

The V and J genes are TRBV27 and TRBJ1-5; no reliable D call. Per the germline V gene, CDR1 is MNHEY and CDR2 is SMNVEV (reference sequence). There are 15 residues in the CDR3. The ends were cut back, 2 bases at V and 1 base at J, with 9 bases in the middle. DNA of the CDR3: TGTGCCAGCAGTTTAAATGAGGAGAGCAATCAGCCCCAGCATTTT. Amino acids: CASSLNEESNQPQHF.

The V gene is TRBV6-6, the J gene TRBJ2-7, with a possible D match to TRBD1 (7 bases). The germline V and J ends were trimmed by 5 bases and 3 bases, with 17 bases remaining between them. The CDR3 is 15 residues long. From germline, CDR1 is MNHNY and CDR2 SVGAGI (reference sequence). The CDR3 sequence is CASSARQGGNYEQYF. As DNA, the CDR3 is TGTGCCAGCAGTGCCCGACAGGGAGGTAACTACGAGCAGTACTTC.

The gene calls are TRBV25-1 and TRBJ1-2; a possible D gene is TRBD1 (5 bases). Trimming took 8 bases from V and 4 from J, leaving 11 bases between them. CDR3 size: 12 residues. CDR1 is MGHDK, CDR2 SYGVNS, per germline. The CDR3 DNA follows: TGTGCCAGCGGCGGGACCAGCTATGGCTACACCTTC. This encodes CASGGTSYGYTF.

V is TRBV6-6 and J is TRBJ2-2; 9 nucleotides line up with TRBD1. Germline loops: CDR1 MNHNY, CDR2 SVGAGI (reference sequence). The trim removed 5 bases at V and 7 bases at J, leaving 8 bases unmatched. The CDR3 spans 15 residues. As DNA, the CDR3 is TGTGCCAGCAGTGACCTCGGACAGGGGAACGGGGAGCTGTTTTTT. Translating gives CASSDLGQGNGELFF.

The V and J genes are TRBV6-5 and TRBJ2-7; 10 bases align to TRBD1. V was clipped by 7 bases and J by 7 bases; unmatched bases: 7. This CDR3 comprises 13 residues. Germline assignment: CDR1 MNHEY and CDR2 SVGAGI. The CDR3 protein is CASTSGTGVEQYF. As DNA, the CDR3 is TGTGCCAGCACCTCCGGGACAGGGGTTGAGCAGTACTTC.

CDR3 DNA sequence: TGTGCCAGCAGCCCGAGAGGCGGGGAGCTGTTTTTT. This codes for CASSPRGGELFF. The V and J genes are TRBV7-9 and TRBJ2-2; no clear D. Germline V CDR1 and CDR2: SEHNR, FQNEAQ (reference sequence). The CDR3 runs to 12 residues. The V end lost 5 bases, the J end lost 7 bases, and 8 bases lay between the germline ends.

J is TRBJ2-7 and V is TRBV6-6; the D gene is possibly TRBD1 (5 bases). V lost 8 bases and J 6 bases, leaving 11 bases between the germline ends. This CDR3 has 11 residues. From germline, CDR1 is MNHNY and CDR2 SVGAGI (reference sequence). The CDR3 here is CASGAGREQYF. CDR3 nucleotide sequence: TGTGCCAGCGGGGCAGGGCGCGAGCAGTACTTC.

V is TRBV7-9 and J is TRBJ2-7; 8 bases are shared with TRBD2. The CDR3 has 14 amino acids. CDR1 SEHNR and CDR2 FQNEAQ come from the germline V gene (reference sequence). The junction had 5 bases not matched to a gene; V was cut back by 1 base and J by 6 bases. The CDR3 loop is CASSLGPGGREQYF. The DNA of the CDR3 is TGTGCCAGCAGCTTAGGTCCGGGAGGGCGCGAGCAGTACTTC.

The chain combines TRBV7-9 with TRBJ2-1; TRBD1 agrees at 7 bases. The CDR3 loop spans 13 amino acids. V lost 2 bases, J lost 8 bases, and 3 bases stayed unmatched. Germline loops: CDR1 SEHNR, CDR2 FQNEAQ (reference sequence). CDR3 bases: TGTGCCAGCAGCTTACAGGGGGACCATGAGCAGTTCTTC. Translating it yields CASSLQGDHEQFF.

The table lists this clone with a few counts. The gene calls are TRBV15 and TRBJ2-3, with D hard to call. This CDR3 spans 14 amino acids. Trimming took off 7 bases at V and 0 bases at J, with 11 bases between the two ends. Germline lookup yields CDR1 LNHNV and CDR2 YYDKDF (reference sequence). The CDR3 loop reads CATTAVSSTDTQYF. CDR3 bases: TGTGCCACCACGGCGGTCTCTAGCACAGATACGCAGTATTTT.

V usage is TRBV5-5 and J usage is TRBJ2-7, with a tentative D call TRBD1 (6 bases). Deletions cut 6 bases from V and 0 bases from J, with 16 bases between. Germline V lookup: CDR1 SGHKS, CDR2 YYEKEE (reference sequence). The CDR3 loop spans 15 amino acids. CDR3 DNA: TGTGCCAGCAACCCAACAGGGATTTACTCCTACGAGCAGTACTTC. This encodes CASNPTGIYSYEQYF.

CDR3 protein: CASSTTGFVQPQHF. Here the CDR3 DNA reads TGTGCCAGCAGTACGACAGGGTTCGTTCAGCCCCAGCATTTT. V gene TRBV27 combines with J gene TRBJ1-5; 7 bases map to TRBD1. The germline CDR1 and CDR2 sequences are MNHEY and SMNVEV (reference sequence). With V trimmed by 5 bases and J by 6 bases, 7 bases remained unmatched. This CDR3 comprises 14 residues.